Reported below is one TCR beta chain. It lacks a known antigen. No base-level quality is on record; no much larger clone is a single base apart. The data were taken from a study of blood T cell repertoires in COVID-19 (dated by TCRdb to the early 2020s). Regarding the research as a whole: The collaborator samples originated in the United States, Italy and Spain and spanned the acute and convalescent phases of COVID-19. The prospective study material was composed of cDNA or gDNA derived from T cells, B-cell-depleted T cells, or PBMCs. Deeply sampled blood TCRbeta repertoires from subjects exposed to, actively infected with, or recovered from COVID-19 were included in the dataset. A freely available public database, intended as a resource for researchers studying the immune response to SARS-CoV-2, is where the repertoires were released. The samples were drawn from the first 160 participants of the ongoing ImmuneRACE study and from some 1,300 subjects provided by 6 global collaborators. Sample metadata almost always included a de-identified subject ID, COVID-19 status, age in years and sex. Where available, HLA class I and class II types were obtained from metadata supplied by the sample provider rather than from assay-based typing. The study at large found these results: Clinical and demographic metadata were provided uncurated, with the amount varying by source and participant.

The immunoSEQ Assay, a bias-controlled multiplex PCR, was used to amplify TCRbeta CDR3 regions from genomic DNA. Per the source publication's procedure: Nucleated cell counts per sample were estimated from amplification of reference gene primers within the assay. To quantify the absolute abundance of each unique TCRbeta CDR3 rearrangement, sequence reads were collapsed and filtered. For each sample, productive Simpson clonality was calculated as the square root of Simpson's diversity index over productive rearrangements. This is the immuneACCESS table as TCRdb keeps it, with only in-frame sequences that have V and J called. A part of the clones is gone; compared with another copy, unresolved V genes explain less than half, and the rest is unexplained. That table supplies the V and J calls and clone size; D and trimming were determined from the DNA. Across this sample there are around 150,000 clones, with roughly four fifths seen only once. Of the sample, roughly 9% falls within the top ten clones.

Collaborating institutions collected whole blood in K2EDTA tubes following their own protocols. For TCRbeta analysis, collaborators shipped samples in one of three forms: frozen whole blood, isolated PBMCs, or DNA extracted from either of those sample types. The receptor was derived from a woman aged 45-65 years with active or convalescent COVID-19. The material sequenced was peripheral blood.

The DNA sequence is as follows: TGTGCCAGCAGCAAAGTAGGAGTGCGACAGGGAAGACAGCCCCAGCATTTT. Translated, it gives CASSKVGVRQGRQPQHF. The receptor chain draws on TRBV21-1 and TRBJ1-5; the D segment call TRBD1 is taken from the table without a DNA check. TRBV21-1 is assigned pseudogene status. Reading from cysteine to phenylalanine, the CDR3 counts 17 amino acids. Solely the CDR3 DNA is kept, with 51 bases framed from the first base.